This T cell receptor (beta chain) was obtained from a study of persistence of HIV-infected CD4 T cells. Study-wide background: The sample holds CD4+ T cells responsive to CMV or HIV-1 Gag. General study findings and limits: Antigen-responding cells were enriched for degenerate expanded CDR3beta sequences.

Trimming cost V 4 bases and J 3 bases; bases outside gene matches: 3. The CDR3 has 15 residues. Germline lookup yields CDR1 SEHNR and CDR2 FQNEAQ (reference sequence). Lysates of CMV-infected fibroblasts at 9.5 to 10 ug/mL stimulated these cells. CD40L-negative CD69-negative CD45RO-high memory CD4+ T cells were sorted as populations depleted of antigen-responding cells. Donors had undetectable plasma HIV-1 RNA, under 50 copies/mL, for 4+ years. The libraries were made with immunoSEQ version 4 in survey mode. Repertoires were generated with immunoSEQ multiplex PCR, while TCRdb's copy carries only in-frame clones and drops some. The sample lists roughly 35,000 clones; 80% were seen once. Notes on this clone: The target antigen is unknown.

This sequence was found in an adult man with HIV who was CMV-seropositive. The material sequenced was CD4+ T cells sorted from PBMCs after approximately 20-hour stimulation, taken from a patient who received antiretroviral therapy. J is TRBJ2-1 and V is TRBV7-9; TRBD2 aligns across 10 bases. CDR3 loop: CASSSGTSDYNEQFF. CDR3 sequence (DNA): TGTGCCAGCAGCTCGGGGACTAGCGACTACAATGAGCAGTTCTTC.